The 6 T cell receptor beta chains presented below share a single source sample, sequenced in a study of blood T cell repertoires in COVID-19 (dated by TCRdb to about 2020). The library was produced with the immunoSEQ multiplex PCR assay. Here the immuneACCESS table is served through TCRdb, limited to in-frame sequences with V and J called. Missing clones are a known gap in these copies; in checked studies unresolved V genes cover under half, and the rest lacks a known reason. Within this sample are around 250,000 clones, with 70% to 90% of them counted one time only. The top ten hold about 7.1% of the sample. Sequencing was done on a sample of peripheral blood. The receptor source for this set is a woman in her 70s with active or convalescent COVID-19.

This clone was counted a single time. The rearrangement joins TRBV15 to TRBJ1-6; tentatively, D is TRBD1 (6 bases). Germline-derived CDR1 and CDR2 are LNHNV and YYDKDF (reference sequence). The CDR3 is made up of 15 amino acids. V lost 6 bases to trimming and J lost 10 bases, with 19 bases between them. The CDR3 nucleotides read TGTGCCACCAGACGGGGACAACGGCCCTCCTCACCCCTCCACTTT. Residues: CATRRGQRPSSPLHF.

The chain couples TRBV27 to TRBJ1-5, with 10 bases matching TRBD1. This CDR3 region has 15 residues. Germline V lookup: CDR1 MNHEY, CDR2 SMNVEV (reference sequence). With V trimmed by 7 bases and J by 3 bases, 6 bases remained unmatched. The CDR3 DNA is TGTGCCAGCAAATACGGACAGGGGGTCAATCAGCCCCAGCATTTT. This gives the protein CASKYGQGVNQPQHF.

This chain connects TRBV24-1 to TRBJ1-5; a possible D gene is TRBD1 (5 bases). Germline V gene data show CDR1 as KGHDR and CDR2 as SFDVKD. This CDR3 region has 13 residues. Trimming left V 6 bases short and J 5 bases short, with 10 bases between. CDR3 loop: CATSPWGDQPQHF. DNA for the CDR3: TGTGCCACCAGTCCTTGGGGGGATCAGCCCCAGCATTTT.

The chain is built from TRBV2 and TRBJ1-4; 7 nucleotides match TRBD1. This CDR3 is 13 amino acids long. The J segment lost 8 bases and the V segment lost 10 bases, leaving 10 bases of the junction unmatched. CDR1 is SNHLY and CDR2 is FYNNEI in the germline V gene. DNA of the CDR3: TGTGCCACACAGGGGACCCGGCCGGAAAAACTGTTTTTT. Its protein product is CATQGTRPEKLFF.

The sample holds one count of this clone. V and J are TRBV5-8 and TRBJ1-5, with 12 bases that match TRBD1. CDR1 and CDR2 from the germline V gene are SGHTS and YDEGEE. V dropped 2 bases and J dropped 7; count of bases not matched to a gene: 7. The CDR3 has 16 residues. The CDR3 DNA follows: TGTGCCAGCAGCTTAATCGTTGGGACAGGGGGCCAGCCCCAGCATTTT. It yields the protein CASSLIVGTGGQPQHF.

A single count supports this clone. For the CDR3, the DNA is TGCGCCAGCAGCTTGTGGCCGGGACTAGGGAACGGGGAGCTGTTTTTT. The encoded protein is CASSLWPGLGNGELFF. V and J are TRBV5-1 and TRBJ2-2; 8 bases map to TRBD2. The length of the CDR3 is 16 residues. Germline V gives CDR1 SGHRS, CDR2 YFSETQ. V was pared by 1 base and J by 7 bases, with 9 bases of the junction left unmatched.